This T cell receptor beta chain was recovered during a study of radiotherapy plus CTLA-4 blockade in lung cancer. Study-wide findings and caveats: Tumor-origin TCR clones grew in blood after radiotherapy plus ipilimumab.

Chemo-refractory metastatic non-small-cell lung cancer patients underwent focal radiation alongside CTLA-4 blockade with ipilimumab. The table came from immunoSEQ multiplex PCR; TCRdb's copy has only in-frame clones and leaves some out. Of about 48,000 clones listed, about 88% are singletons. Comment on this clone: Its antigen is not known.

The V gene's germline CDR1 is SGDLS and CDR2 YYNGEE. The CDR3 extends over 16 amino acids. Trimming at V came to 0 bases and at J to 5 bases, leaving 4 bases not matched to a gene. The starting material was peripheral blood, obtained from a patient treated with radiotherapy plus ipilimumab. The chain joins TRBV9 to TRBJ2-3, with 12 bases identical to TRBD2. The receptor was derived from a human donor with non-small cell lung cancer that progressed on radiotherapy plus ipilimumab. Some clones in this sample may be carry-over from other donors' samples. Here the CDR3 reads CASSVEVLAGGDTQYF. The CDR3 coding sequence is TGTGCCAGCAGCGTAGAGGTACTAGCGGGAGGAGATACGCAGTATTTT. The full variable domain, in which reference TRBV9 and TRBJ2-3 provide the parts outside the CDR3, is DSGVTQTPKHLITATGQRVTLRCSPRSGDLSVYWYQQSLDQGLQFLIQYYNGEERAKGNILERFSAQQFPDLHSELNLSSLELGDSALYFCASSVEVLAGGDTQYFGPGTRLTVL.